This TCR beta chain appears in the sequencing data of a study of shared clonotypes between healthy human individuals. Adult Caucasians living in Nashville, Tennessee made up all of the donors. A note on this clone: Its antigen is still unknown.

Whole-study results and caveats: It was only blood that was sampled, and tissue repertoires likely differ. Naive subsets tended to show greater estimated richness than memory subsets.

The method was immunoSEQ multiplex PCR; TCRdb's version includes in-frame clones alone and lacks a portion of them. The table has 2 million to 2.5 million clones, 90% to 96% seen once. The sequenced sample consisted of naive CD4+ T cells sorted from blood. Subset specified: CD45RA+ positively selected. This receptor was identified in a man younger than 35 in good health.

CDR3 loop: CASSLLAGGLQETQYF. CDR3 DNA: TGTGCCAGCAGCCTCTTAGCGGGAGGACTCCAAGAGACCCAGTACTTC. This chain links TRBV5-6 with TRBJ2-5; 10 bases fit TRBD2. CDR1 is SGHDT and CDR2 is YYEEEE in the germline V gene. Trimming removed 4 bases from V and 1 base from J; junction bases left unmatched: 7. The CDR3 totals 16 residues.